Listed below are T cell receptor beta chains from one sample, sequenced in a study of tumor and adjacent non-tumor tissue in lung cancer. From the multiplex PCR reads, TCRdb called clonotypes with MiXCR, one entry per CDR3 protein. The sample records tens of thousands of distinct CDR3 sequences, less than 70% being singletons. Source material: distant non-tumor lung tissue. The receptors come from a woman in her 70s with non-small cell lung cancer. Each CDR3 is given with its conserved first and last residue. Each record gives: J gene, V gene, clone size, D gene, CDR3 DNA, CDR3 protein. A D gene is named only where the DNA matches it firmly. Not every row has a clone size; where given, it reads once, few, many or a size class.

>TRBJ2-7|TRBV5-4|-|-
TGTACCAGCAGTTTGGGGCCAGACCCCTACGAGCAGTACTTC
CTSSLGPDPYEQYF
>TRBJ2-7|TRBV6-1|-|-
TGTGCCAGCAGTTTGGCGGTGCCCTACGACCTGTACTTC
CASSLAVPYDLYF
>TRBJ2-1|TRBV6-2/TRBV6-3|-|TRBD2
TGTGCCAGGAGCTCCCCCCGAGGCGGGAGGTTAACCTCCTATAATGAGCAGTTCTTC
CARSSPRGGRLTSYNEQFF
>TRBJ2-5|TRBV28|-|-
TGTACCAGCAGTGCCCCCCTACGGGGGAAAGAGACCCAGTACTTC
CTSSAPLRGKETQYF
>TRBJ2-5|TRBV7-9|-|-
TGTGCCAGCAGTACTGCTTTGGGCTTGTACCAAGAGACCCAGTACTTC
CASSTALGLYQETQYF
>TRBJ2-1|TRBV6-5|-|TRBD2
TGTGACATCAGTCCCTCCCTCACCGAACTAGCGGGAGCGCGCTCCTACAATGAGCAGTTCTTC
CDISPSLTELAGARSYNEQFF
>TRBJ2-1|TRBV6-2/TRBV6-3|medium-sized|-
TGTGCCAGCAGTTACGTTAGTGGGCCGTTCTACGGGAATGAGCAGTTCTTC
CASSYVSGPFYGNEQFF
>TRBJ1-6|TRBV6-5|-|-
TGTGCCAACAGGAAGACTGAGCGTAATTCACCCCTCCACTTT
CANRKTERNSPLHF
>TRBJ2-1|TRBV5-4|many|-
TGTGCCAGCAGCTTGGTTGGTAGCAATGAGCAGTTCTTC
CASSLVGSNEQFF
>TRBJ2-1|TRBV12-3/TRBV12-4|medium-sized|-
TGTGCCAGCACCTTAGCCGGGAGCGGATACAATGAGCAGTTCTTC
CASTLAGSGYNEQFF
>TRBJ2-1|TRBV2|-|TRBD2
TGTGCCAGCAGTGGAAAACTAGCGAGTTTAGGTAATGAGCAGTTCTTC
CASSGKLASLGNEQFF
>TRBJ2-3|TRBV6-5|few|-
TGTGCTAGCAGTTACTCGTTTATAAACACAGATATGCAGTATTTT
CASSYSFINTDMQYF
>TRBJ2-5|TRBV11-3|-|TRBD1
TGTACCAGCAGCTTCGGCTGCCAGGGGGCCCAGTACTTC
CTSSFGCQGAQYF
>TRBJ2-5|TRBV7-2|-|-
TGTGCCAGCAGCTTACAACCGTTATACCAAGAGACCCAGTACTTC
CASSLQPLYQETQYF
>TRBJ2-3|TRBV12-3/TRBV12-4|once|-
TGTGCCAGCAGTGCTTCAGGGATAGATACGCGGTATTTT
CASSASGIDTRYF
>TRBJ2-1|TRBV11-3|-|-
TGTGCCAGTGGCTTAGCCCTAGCGTGCCTGTACAATGAGCAGTTCTTC
CASGLALACLYNEQFF
>TRBJ2-7|TRBV6-1|-|-
TGTGACAGCAGTGAAAACACGATCGAGCAGCACTTC
CDSSENTIEQHF
>TRBJ1-1|TRBV6-1|-|-
TGTGCAAGCAGTGAAGGCGCGTGGACTGAACCTTTCTTT
CASSEGAWTEPFF
>TRBJ2-3|TRBV5-1|-|-
TGCGCCAGCAGCTTAAACACAGCCGGCACAGATACGCAGTATTTT
CASSLNTAGTDTQYF
>TRBJ1-5|TRBV28|many|TRBD1
TGTGCCAGCAGGATACAGGGGAATCAGCCCCAGCATTTT
CASRIQGNQPQHF
>TRBJ2-7|TRBV5-6|-|-
TGCGCCAGCTGCTTGGGGGGGGGGCGCAGGATCTACGAGCAGTACTTC
CASCLGGGRRIYEQYF
>TRBJ1-5|TRBV7-9|many|-
TGTGCCAGTTGCCAGGGCAATCAGCCCCAGCATTTT
CASCQGNQPQHF
>TRBJ2-3|TRBV5-1|-|-
TGCGCCAGAAGTACAACCCTGGAATGGTTAATTTTGGATACGCAGTATTTT
CARSTTLEWLILDTQYF
>TRBJ2-5|TRBV28|-|-
TGTGCCAACAGTGGGGGAACCACAGAGATCCAGTACTTC
CANSGGTTEIQYF
>TRBJ2-7|TRBV11-2|many|TRBD2
TGTGCCAGCAGCTTAGAGGCTCTAGCGGGAGGCCACGAGCAGTACTTC
CASSLEALAGGHEQYF
>TRBJ1-1|TRBV10-2|-|-
TGCGCCAGCAGTGAGTGGAGTACTCTGAACACTGTAATTTTCTTT
CASSEWSTLNTVIFF